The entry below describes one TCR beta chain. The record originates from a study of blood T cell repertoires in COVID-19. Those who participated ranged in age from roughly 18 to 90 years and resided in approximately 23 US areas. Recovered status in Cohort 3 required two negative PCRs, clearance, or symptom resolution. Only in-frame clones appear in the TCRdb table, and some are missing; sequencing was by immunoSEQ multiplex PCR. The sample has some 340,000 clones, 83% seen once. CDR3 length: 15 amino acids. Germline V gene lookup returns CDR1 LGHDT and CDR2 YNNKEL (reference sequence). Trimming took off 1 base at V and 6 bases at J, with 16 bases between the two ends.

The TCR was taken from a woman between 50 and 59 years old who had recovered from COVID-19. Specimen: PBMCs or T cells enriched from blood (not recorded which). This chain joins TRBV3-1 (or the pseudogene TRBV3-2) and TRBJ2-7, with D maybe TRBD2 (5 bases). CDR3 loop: CASSQARTGFSEQYF. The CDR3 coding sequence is TGTGCCAGCAGCCAAGCTCGGACGGGATTCTCCGAGCAGTACTTC.